The entry below gives a single TCR beta chain sequence along with its context. This CDR3 spans 13 amino acids. Germline CDR1 LNHDA, CDR2 SQIVND (reference sequence). Trimming shortened V by 3 bases and J by 2 bases, and 7 bases separated the two germline ends. Libraries were prepared by immunoSEQ multiplex PCR; TCRdb keeps only in-frame clonotypes and omits some of them. The sample holds under 85,000 clones, approximately 86% seen once. This sample stems from a study of OX40 agonist ivuxolimab in advanced cancers. On the study more broadly: Each patient was given ivuxolimab into a vein every 2 weeks, at 0.01 to 10 mg/kg.

The sample was CD4+ or CD8+ T cells sorted from blood, taken in a trial of the OX40 agonist ivuxolimab. This TCR came from an adult with an advanced solid tumor such as melanoma, head and neck, liver or kidney cancer. V gene TRBV19 combines with J gene TRBJ1-2; D gene uncertain. The CDR3 is CASSIGRNYGYTF. In DNA form, the CDR3 reads TGTGCCAGTAGTATCGGGAGAAACTATGGCTACACCTTC.